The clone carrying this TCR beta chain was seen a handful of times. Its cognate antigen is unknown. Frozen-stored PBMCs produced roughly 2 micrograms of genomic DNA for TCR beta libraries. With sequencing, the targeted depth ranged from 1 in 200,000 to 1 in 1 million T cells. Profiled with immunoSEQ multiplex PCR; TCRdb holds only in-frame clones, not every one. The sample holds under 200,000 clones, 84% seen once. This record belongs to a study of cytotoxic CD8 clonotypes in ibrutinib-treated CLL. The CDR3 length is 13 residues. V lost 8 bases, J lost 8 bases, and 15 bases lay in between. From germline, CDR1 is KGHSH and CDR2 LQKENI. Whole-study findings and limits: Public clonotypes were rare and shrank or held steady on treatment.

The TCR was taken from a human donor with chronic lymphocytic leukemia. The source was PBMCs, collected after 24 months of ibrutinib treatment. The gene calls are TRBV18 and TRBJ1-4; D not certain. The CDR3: CASRLGIDEKLFF. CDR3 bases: TGTGCCAGCCGGTTGGGGATCGACGAAAAACTGTTTTTT.